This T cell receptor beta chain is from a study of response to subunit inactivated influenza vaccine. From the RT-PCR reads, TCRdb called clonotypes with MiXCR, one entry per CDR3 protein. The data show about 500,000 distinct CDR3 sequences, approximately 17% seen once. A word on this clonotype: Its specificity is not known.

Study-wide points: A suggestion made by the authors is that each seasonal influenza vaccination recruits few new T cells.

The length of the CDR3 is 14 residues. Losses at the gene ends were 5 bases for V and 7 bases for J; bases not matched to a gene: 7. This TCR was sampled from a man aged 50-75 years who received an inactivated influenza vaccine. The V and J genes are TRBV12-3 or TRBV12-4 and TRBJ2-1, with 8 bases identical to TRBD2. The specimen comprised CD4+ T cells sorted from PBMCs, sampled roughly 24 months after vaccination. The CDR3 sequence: CASSTAGGRNEQFF. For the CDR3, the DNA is TGTGCCAGCAGTACCGCGGGGGGTCGTAATGAGCAGTTCTTC.